Each of the 27 T cell receptor beta chains below was sequenced from the same sample in a study of shared clonotypes between healthy human individuals. Selected positively for CCR7 and CD45RO-negative, naive CD8 cells excluded terminally differentiated effector memory CD45RA+ cells. Assay: immunoSEQ multiplex PCR; the TCRdb copy retains only in-frame clones and omits some. The sample has roughly 2.1 million clones, about 93% seen once; the top ten hold 1.7%. Sequencing was performed on naive CD8+ T cells from PBMCs. The receptors were sampled from a man in his late teens or twenties in good health. Some clones in this sample may be carry-over from other donors' samples.

The chain couples TRBV19 to TRBJ1-1, with D uncertain. The germline gives CDR1 LNHDA, CDR2 SQIVND (reference sequence). V lost 3 bases and J lost 1, with 6 bases in between. The CDR3 loop spans 13 amino acids. The CDR3 DNA reads as TGTGCCAGTAGTATGGCCTCGAACACTGAAGCTTTCTTT. Protein product: CASSMASNTEAFF.

The J gene is TRBJ1-2, the V gene TRBV4-1; D is perhaps TRBD1 (6 bases). This CDR3 spans 14 amino acids. The V gene's germline CDR1 is MGHRA and CDR2 YSYEKL. V dropped 4 bases and J dropped 8 bases, with 17 bases sitting between them. The CDR3 nucleotides are TGCGCCAGCAGCCCAGTGTCAGGGGCCCGGGGCTACACCTTC. It encodes CASSPVSGARGYTF.

The chain joins TRBV11-2 to TRBJ2-7; TRBD2 matches at 8 bases. The CDR3 loop spans 18 amino acids. V lost 5 bases, J lost 2 bases, and 17 bases stayed unmatched. Germline V gives CDR1 SGHAT, CDR2 FQNNGV. CDR3 in amino acids: CASSPRGGLAGNTYEQYF. The CDR3 nucleotides read TGTGCCAGCAGCCCCCGAGGCGGTTTAGCGGGAAACACCTACGAGCAGTACTTC.

The chain couples TRBV19 to TRBJ1-1; 7 bases are a match to TRBD1. CDR1 and CDR2 from the germline V gene are LNHDA and SQIVND (reference sequence). J gave up 0 bases and V 10 bases, and 5 bases lay outside the gene matches. This CDR3 is 13 amino acids long. The CDR3 region is CATRTGMNTEAFF. The CDR3 coding sequence is TGTGCCACCAGGACAGGCATGAACACTGAAGCTTTCTTT. Full variable domain (rest looked up from reference TRBV19 and TRBJ1-1): DGGITQSPKYLFRKEGQNVTLSCEQNLNHDAMYWYRQDPGQGLRLIYYSQIVNDFQKGDIAEGYSVSREKKESFPLTVTSAQKNPTAFYLCATRTGMNTEAFFGQGTRLTVV.

Regarding this clone: Other DNA sequences in this sample translate to the same CDR3. The chain employs TRBV27 and TRBJ2-2; D is ambiguous. The V gene's germline CDR1 is MNHEY and CDR2 SMNVEV (reference sequence). This CDR3 comprises 13 residues. The V end lost 1 base, the J end lost 6 bases, and 6 bases lay between the germline ends. This CDR3 is CASSLLASGELFF. CDR3 sequence (DNA): TGTGCCAGCAGTTTATTGGCCTCCGGGGAGCTGTTTTTT.

As DNA, the CDR3 is TGTGCCAGCAGTTTCGTTCTAGCGGGAGGGCCCTCGACAGATACGCAGTATTTT. It specifies CASSFVLAGGPSTDTQYF. V is TRBV27 and J is TRBJ2-3, with 12 bases matching TRBD2. Losses at the gene ends were 3 bases for V and 3 bases for J; bases not matched to a gene: 10. The germline CDR1 and CDR2 sequences are MNHEY and SMNVEV (reference sequence). This CDR3 has 18 residues.

The V call is TRBV11-2, the J call TRBJ2-1; 11 bases are shared with TRBD2. Germline CDR1 and CDR2: SGHAT and FQNNGV. V was pared by 5 bases and J by 10 bases, with 4 bases of the junction left unmatched. There are 13 residues in the CDR3. The CDR3 spells CASSPSGRREQFF. DNA of the CDR3: TGTGCCAGCAGCCCTAGCGGGAGGAGGGAGCAGTTCTTC.

This clone was observed once. The genes are TRBV11-2 and TRBJ2-2, with 7 nucleotides matching TRBD2. The CDR3 is made up of 16 amino acids. After removal of 5 bases from V and 5 bases from J, the junction contained 11 bases not matched to a gene. Germline CDR1 is SGHAT and CDR2 is FQNNGV. CDR3 nucleotide sequence: TGTGCCAGCAGCGCCAGACTAGCCCGCCGAACCGGGGAGCTGTTTTTT. Translating gives CASSARLARRTGELFF.

The chain has TRBV28 and TRBJ2-1; D could derive from TRBD1 or TRBD2 (5 bases each). V gave up 5 bases and J gave up 3 bases, with 23 bases separating them. The length of the CDR3 is 18 residues. In germline, CDR1 is MDHEN, CDR2 SYDVKM. The CDR3: CASSPLDIGDGSYNEQFF. CDR3 coding DNA: TGTGCCAGCAGTCCCCTGGACATAGGGGATGGGAGCTACAATGAGCAGTTCTTC.

The chain employs TRBV11-2 and TRBJ2-1, with D unclear. The CDR3 sequence is 16 residues long. Germline CDR1 reads SGHAT; CDR2 reads FQNNGV. The V end was cut by 6 bases, the J end by 6 bases, with 21 bases between. CDR3 bases: TGTGCCAGCAGGCTAGTGGTTTGGGGTAGTGGCAATGAGCAGTTCTTC. Its translation is CASRLVVWGSGNEQFF.

The chain joins TRBV5-1 to TRBJ2-5; 8 bases are shared with TRBD2. CDR1 SGHRS and CDR2 YFSETQ come from the germline V gene. CDR3 size: 15 residues. Trimming removed 4 bases from V and 4 bases from J; junction bases left unmatched: 9. The CDR3 sequence: CASSLTGLVRETQYF. Written as DNA, the CDR3 is TGCGCCAGCAGCCTAACGGGACTAGTGAGAGAGACCCAGTACTTC.

The CDR3 is CASSLRLAGGYNEQFF. CDR3 DNA sequence: TGTGCCAGCAGTTTAAGGCTAGCGGGAGGATACAATGAGCAGTTCTTC. The V call is TRBV27, the J call TRBJ2-1; 11 bases align to TRBD2. The trim removed 2 bases at V and 4 bases at J, leaving 4 bases unmatched. Germline CDR1 is MNHEY and CDR2 is SMNVEV (reference sequence). The CDR3 runs 16 residues.

This chain connects TRBV27 to TRBJ2-7; 8 bases match TRBD1. Germline CDR1 MNHEY, CDR2 SMNVEV (reference sequence). The junction had 8 bases not matched to a gene; V was cut back by 5 bases and J by 2 bases. The CDR3 covers 15 residues. The CDR3 here is CASSPRGQEPYEQYF. The CDR3 region has the DNA TGTGCCAGCAGTCCCCGGGGACAGGAACCCTACGAGCAGTACTTC.

CDR3 bases: TGTGCCAGTAGTCTCAGGACAATATTGAACACTGAAGCTTTCTTT. It encodes CASSLRTILNTEAFF. The rearrangement joins TRBV19 to TRBJ1-1; a weak D match, TRBD1 (5 bases). The CDR3 sequence is 15 residues long. Germline CDR1 and CDR2: LNHDA and SQIVND (reference sequence). V was trimmed by 5 bases and J by 0 bases, leaving 13 bases between them.

V is TRBV15 and J is TRBJ2-1; 11 nucleotides agree with TRBD2. The J segment lost 7 bases and the V segment lost 4 bases, leaving 9 bases of the junction unmatched. There are 16 residues in the CDR3. Germline CDR1 is LNHNV and CDR2 is YYDKDF (reference sequence). The CDR3 DNA is TGTGCCACCAGCATCTCGACTAGCGGGATAAATAATGAGCAGTTCTTC. Translating gives CATSISTSGINNEQFF.

The chain uses TRBV7-9 and TRBJ2-2; D unclear. The CDR3 extends over 13 amino acids. In germline, CDR1 is SEHNR, CDR2 FQNEAQ (reference sequence). The V gene lost 4 bases and the J gene lost 6 bases, with 9 bases spanning the gap. This CDR3 reads CASSSFIAGELFF. The DNA of the CDR3 is TGTGCCAGCAGCTCCTTTATTGCCGGGGAGCTGTTTTTT.

The chain joins TRBV7-7 to TRBJ2-3; D possibly uses TRBD1 or TRBD2 (7 bases each). The CDR3 spans 13 residues. Looked up from germline, CDR1 is SSHAT and CDR2 is FNYEAQ (reference sequence). CDR3 in DNA: TGTGCGGTGGCGGGAGAGGGGGCGAATACGCAGTATTTT. It is translated as CAVAGEGANTQYF.

In nucleotides, the CDR3 is TGTGCCAGCAGGGGACTCTCGGATACGCAGTATTTT. Encoded protein: CASRGLSDTQYF. The V call is TRBV27, the J call TRBJ2-3, with D perhaps TRBD2 (6 bases). CDR1 and CDR2 (germline): MNHEY, SMNVEV (reference sequence). Trimming left V 6 bases short and J 6 bases short, with 10 bases between. This CDR3 has 12 amino acids.

V is TRBV6-6 and J is TRBJ2-7, with 8 bases matching TRBD2. The CDR3 has 14 amino acids. The V gene end was trimmed by 7 bases and the J gene end by 2 bases; junction bases not matched to a gene: 7. Per germline, CDR1 MNHNY and CDR2 SVGAGI (reference sequence). The CDR3 sequence is CASNRGLVTYEQYF. The DNA of the CDR3 is TGTGCCAGCAATAGGGGACTAGTGACCTACGAGCAGTACTTC.

V and J are TRBV7-9 and TRBJ2-3; TRBD2 matches 7 bases. CDR1 and CDR2 (germline): SEHNR, FQNEAQ (reference sequence). V dropped 5 bases and J dropped 2; count of bases not matched to a gene: 4. This CDR3 comprises 14 residues. CDR3 residues: CASSVSGNTDTQYF. The CDR3 DNA is TGTGCCAGCAGCGTAAGCGGGAACACAGATACGCAGTATTTT.

CDR3 loop: CASSSGTSGRAKDTQYF. CDR3 DNA: TGTGCCAGCAGCTCAGGGACTAGCGGGAGGGCAAAAGATACGCAGTATTTT. The chain carries TRBV7-3 and TRBJ2-3; 16 bases are a match to TRBD2. Per germline, CDR1 SGHTA and CDR2 FQGTGA. Unmatched junction bases numbered 6, after V lost 4 bases and J lost 5 bases. The CDR3 consists of 17 residues. Complete variable domain (other parts from reference TRBV7-3 and TRBJ2-3): GAGVSQTPSNKVTEKGKYVELRCDPISGHTALYWYRQSLGQGPEFLIYFQGTGAADDSGLPNDRFFAVRPEGSVSTLKIQRTERGDSAVYLCASSSGTSGRAKDTQYFGPGTRLTVL.

This chain connects TRBV29-1 to TRBJ2-1; perhaps TRBD1 as D (6 bases). Germline V gene lookup returns CDR1 SQVTM and CDR2 ANQGSEA. This CDR3 comprises 17 residues. Trimming removed 1 base from V and 2 bases from J, with 18 bases in between. The CDR3 protein is CSVEGQLDSPTYNEQFF. The CDR3 DNA reads TGCAGCGTTGAAGGGCAGTTGGACAGCCCGACCTACAATGAGCAGTTCTTC.

V usage is TRBV27 and J usage is TRBJ2-1; 8 bases map to TRBD2. This CDR3 region has 15 residues. V lost 8 bases to trimming and J lost 2 bases; unmatched junction nucleotides: 8. The V gene's germline CDR1 is MNHEY and CDR2 SMNVEV (reference sequence). The CDR3 sequence is CASCGGLAAYNEQFF. The CDR3 coding sequence is TGTGCCAGCTGCGGGGGGCTAGCGGCCTACAATGAGCAGTTCTTC.

This clone was observed once. The chain joins TRBV6-5 to TRBJ2-5; D uncertain. Trimming pared 4 bases from V and 5 bases from J, leaving 14 bases between. CDR1 MNHEY and CDR2 SVGAGI come from the germline V gene. CDR3 size: 14 residues. The CDR3 spells CASSSTRGRETQYF. CDR3 coding DNA: TGTGCCAGCAGTTCTACACGCGGTAGGGAGACCCAGTACTTC.

The rearrangement links TRBV10-3 to TRBJ2-3; a weak D match, TRBD1 (5 bases). Germline CDR1 and CDR2: ENHRY and SYGVKD. The CDR3 runs to 16 residues. Between the trimmed V and J ends, which lost 2 bases and 1 base, there was a span of 13 bases. The CDR3 region has the DNA TGTGCCATCAGTGAGACCACAGGAACCGGCACAGATACGCAGTATTTT. Translated: CAISETTGTGTDTQYF.

V gene TRBV19 combines with J gene TRBJ1-4, with D unclear. The CDR3 runs 15 residues. Germline V gene lookup returns CDR1 LNHDA and CDR2 SQIVND (reference sequence). V dropped 5 bases and J dropped 5 bases, with 15 bases sitting between them. For the CDR3, the DNA is TGTGCCAGTAGTCCGAGACATTTCGAAAATGAAAAACTGTTTTTT. Translated, it gives CASSPRHFENEKLFF.

This chain uses TRBV9 with TRBJ1-5, with D tentatively TRBD1 (5 bases). The CDR3 totals 15 residues. V was trimmed by 0 bases and J by 9 bases, leaving 16 bases between them. Germline V CDR1 and CDR2: SGDLS, YYNGEE. This chain's CDR3 is CASSVDDSGWRPQHF. The CDR3 nucleotides are TGTGCCAGCAGCGTAGATGACAGCGGTTGGCGGCCCCAGCATTTT.